The 25 T cell receptor beta chains given below trace back to one sample, sequenced in a study of T cell responses to AZD1222 COVID-19 vaccine (dated by TCRdb to the early 2020s). Library construction relied on the immunoSEQ multiplex PCR assay. TCRdb retrieved this table from immuneACCESS and kept in-frame rearrangements only. Not all clones are present; in checked studies, unresolved V genes account for under half, and no reason is known for the remainder. The sample has 92,000 or so clones on record, 90% of them singletons. Jointly, the top ten make up under 30% of the sample. Sample time point, as interpreted from the label and publication: baseline before first vaccination. The input for sequencing was peripheral blood, taken on day 0 of AZD1222 vaccination. The receptors were sampled from an adult in good health.

This chain joins TRBV10-3 and TRBJ2-5; 7 nucleotides agree with TRBD1. CDR3 length equals 13 residues. Trimming removed 6 bases from V and 1 base from J; junction bases left unmatched: 2. Germline CDR1 ENHRY, CDR2 SYGVKD. In nucleotides, the CDR3 is TGTGCCATCAGAGGGACAGCCCAAGAGACCCAGTACTTC. It specifies CAIRGTAQETQYF.

This chain joins TRBV28 and TRBJ2-6; D may be TRBD1 (6 bases). The ends were cut back, 6 bases at V and 2 bases at J, with 11 bases in the middle. The CDR3 contains 15 residues. The germline V gene encodes CDR1 MDHEN and CDR2 SYDVKM. The CDR3 sequence is CASSPGEAGANVLTF. CDR3 bases: TGTGCCAGCAGCCCAGGGGAAGCTGGGGCCAACGTCCTGACTTTC.

This rearrangement joins TRBV7-9 to TRBJ1-4; 9 nucleotides line up with TRBD1. Trimming removed 5 bases from V and 8 bases from J; junction bases left unmatched: 9. The CDR3 runs to 15 residues. Germline lookup yields CDR1 SEHNR and CDR2 FQNEAQ (reference sequence). For the CDR3, the DNA is TGTGCCAGCAGCGGTGGACAGGGGATAAACGAAAAACTGTTTTTT. Amino acid sequence: CASSGGQGINEKLFF.

V is TRBV12-5 and J is TRBJ1-1; TRBD1 agrees at 8 bases. The CDR3 covers 12 residues. The germline V gene has CDR1 LGHNT and CDR2 FRNRAP. V shed 5 bases, J shed 7 bases, and the junction held 3 bases outside the gene matches. CDR3 sequence reads: CASGEGTGEAFF. The CDR3 nucleotides read TGTGCTAGTGGTGAAGGGACAGGTGAAGCTTTCTTT.

The chain has TRBV28 and TRBJ2-3; the D gene could be TRBD1 or TRBD2 (6 bases each). CDR1 MDHEN and CDR2 SYDVKM come from the germline V gene. V was shortened by 6 bases and J by 4 bases, with 17 bases between the two germline ends. The CDR3 length is 15 residues. The CDR3 loop reads CASSDGGAGADTQYF. The CDR3 coding sequence is TGTGCCAGCAGCGACGGGGGCGCCGGCGCAGATACGCAGTATTTT.

The chain links TRBV2 to TRBJ2-1; D might be TRBD1 or TRBD2, each matching 6 bases. The CDR3 sequence is 14 residues long. Germline loops: CDR1 SNHLY, CDR2 FYNNEI. Trimming shortened V by 6 bases and J by 5 bases, and 14 bases separated the two germline ends. CDR3 coding DNA: TGTGCCAGCAGCCTACAGGGACTCAACAATGAGCAGTTCTTC. It codes for CASSLQGLNNEQFF.

This clone showed up just a few times. This chain links TRBV3-1 (or the pseudogene TRBV3-2) with TRBJ2-7; D is possibly TRBD2 (6 bases). Germline lookup yields CDR1 LGHDT and CDR2 YNNKEL (reference sequence). With 4 bases removed from V and 1 base from J, the gap between germline ends came to 14 bases. This CDR3 has 15 residues. The CDR3 nucleotides read TGTGCCAGCAGCCCCGGGACTGGCCCATCCTACGAGCAGTACTTC. It translates to CASSPGTGPSYEQYF.

This chain connects TRBV11-1 to TRBJ2-1, with D possibly TRBD1 on 6 matching bases. The CDR3 sequence is 13 residues long. Trimming took 5 bases from V and 4 from J, leaving 9 bases between them. Germline V CDR1 and CDR2: SGHAT, FQDESV (reference sequence). In DNA, the CDR3 is TGTGCCAGCAGCAAGGACAGTTACAATGAGCAGTTCTTC. It is translated as CASSKDSYNEQFF.

This chain links TRBV5-1 with TRBJ2-1; D might be TRBD1 (5 bases). Trimming left V 3 bases short and J 6 bases short, with 13 bases between. The CDR3 contains 14 residues. CDR1 is SGHRS, CDR2 YFSETQ, per germline. CDR3 sequence: CASSSQGMINEQFF. As DNA, the CDR3 is TGCGCCAGCAGCTCGCAGGGTATGATCAATGAGCAGTTCTTC.

Concerning this clone: The junction and the germline gene differ at one end; a read error may be behind it. Different DNA sequences within this sample yield the same CDR3. The rearrangement uses TRBV19 and TRBJ1-3; D is unresolved. The CDR3 is 11 amino acids. Germline V lookup: CDR1 LNHDA, CDR2 SQIVND (reference sequence). CDR3 protein: CASWDGNTIYF. The CDR3 DNA sequence: TGCGCCTCTTGGGATGGAAACACCATATATTTT.

The chain is built from TRBV7-6 and TRBJ2-5; 13 bases line up with TRBD2. This CDR3 spans 19 amino acids. V lost 1 base, J lost 4 bases, and 12 bases stayed unmatched. Germline lookup yields CDR1 SGHVS and CDR2 FNYEAQ. The CDR3 protein is CASSLEGLAGADLVETQYF. The CDR3 bases are TGTGCCAGCAGCTTAGAAGGACTAGCGGGAGCCGATTTGGTAGAGACCCAGTACTTC.

The rearrangement links TRBV14 to TRBJ2-3; unclear D gene. Between the trimmed V and J ends, which lost 4 bases and 1 base, there was a span of 18 bases. Germline V lookup: CDR1 SGHDN, CDR2 FVKESK. This CDR3 region has 17 residues. This chain's CDR3 is CASSREDAAEGTDTQYF. Here the CDR3 DNA reads TGTGCCAGCAGCCGGGAAGACGCCGCGGAAGGCACAGATACGCAGTATTTT.

The chain employs TRBV27 and TRBJ2-1; D is uncertain. V was pared by 7 bases and J by 3 bases, with 16 bases between. Germline assignment: CDR1 MNHEY and CDR2 SMNVEV (reference sequence). The CDR3 sequence is 15 residues long. The CDR3 loop reads CASNPNPLIYNEQFF. The CDR3 bases are TGTGCCAGCAATCCCAACCCGCTTATCTACAATGAGCAGTTCTTC.

This clone has a single count. This CDR3 reads CASSRVIKGETQYF. CDR3 nucleotide sequence: TGTGCCAGCAGCCGAGTCATAAAAGGAGAGACCCAGTACTTC. J is TRBJ2-5 and V is TRBV7-8; D is unresolved. Germline CDR1 SGHVS, CDR2 FQNEAQ. CDR3 length: 14 amino acids. V was cut by 5 bases and J by 4 bases, with 14 bases left in between.

The V call is TRBV5-4, the J call TRBJ2-7, with D perhaps being TRBD1 or TRBD2 (7 bases each). V was cut by 1 base and J by 5 bases, with 10 bases left in between. Germline CDR1 reads SGHNT; CDR2 reads YYREEE (reference sequence). This CDR3 is built from 13 residues. CDR3 loop: CASSLQGGDEQYF. CDR3 nucleotide sequence: TGTGCCAGCAGCTTGCAGGGGGGGGACGAGCAGTACTTC. Together with reference TRBV5-4 and TRBJ2-7, the CDR3 gives the full variable domain: ETGVTQSPTHLIKTRGQQVTLRCSSQSGHNTVSWYQQALGQGPQFIFQYYREEENGRGNFPPRFSGLQFPNYSSELNVNALELDDSALYLCASSLQGGDEQYFGPGTRLTVT.

This clone was counted a single time. The identical CDR3 is also encoded by other nucleotide sequences in the sample. The chain links TRBV18 to TRBJ2-7, with D hard to call. Trimming took 2 bases from V and 5 from J, leaving 4 bases between them. This CDR3 region has 11 residues. Germline CDR1 and CDR2: KGHSH and LQKENI. The CDR3 DNA reads TGTGCCAGCTCACCAGAGGACGAGCAGTACTTC. Translating it yields CASSPEDEQYF.

The chain combines TRBV5-1 with TRBJ2-3, with D possibly TRBD2 on 6 matching bases. The CDR3 covers 17 residues. V was pared by 4 bases and J by 0 bases, with 18 bases between. Germline-derived CDR1 and CDR2 are SGHRS and YFSETQ. The CDR3 is CASSPELAVLSTDTQYF. The CDR3 nucleotides read TGCGCCAGCAGCCCGGAATTAGCGGTCCTCAGCACAGATACGCAGTATTTT.

The chain combines TRBV19 with TRBJ1-4; D is undetermined. This CDR3 has 13 residues. Trimming took off 8 bases at V and 7 bases at J, with 14 bases between the two ends. Per germline, CDR1 LNHDA and CDR2 SQIVND (reference sequence). The CDR3 bases are TGTGCCAGTGTCAAGGCTGGGAGTGAAAAACTGTTTTTT. This sequence encodes CASVKAGSEKLFF.

This rearrangement joins TRBV28 to TRBJ2-7; D is unclear. The CDR3 covers 13 residues. CDR1 is MDHEN, CDR2 SYDVKM, per germline. Trimming took 6 bases from V and 4 from J, leaving 13 bases between them. The CDR3: CASRPGQSYEQYF. The CDR3, as DNA: TGTGCCAGCAGACCGGGTCAATCTTACGAGCAGTACTTC.

The V gene is TRBV24-1, the J gene TRBJ1-5; a possible D gene is TRBD1 (5 bases). With 5 bases removed from V and 6 bases from J, the gap between germline ends came to 10 bases. The CDR3 spans 13 residues. CDR1 and CDR2 from the germline V gene are KGHDR and SFDVKD. The CDR3 is CATSGQPGQPQHF. CDR3 coding DNA: TGTGCCACCAGTGGACAGCCGGGTCAGCCCCAGCATTTT.

The chain recombines TRBV29-1 with TRBJ2-1; D possibly uses TRBD1 or TRBD2 (5 bases each). Germline assignment: CDR1 SQVTM and CDR2 ANQGSEA. There are 12 residues in the CDR3. Trimming shortened V by 7 bases and J by 6 bases, and 13 bases separated the two germline ends. The CDR3 spells CSAAEGSNEQFF. The DNA of the CDR3 is TGCAGCGCCGCTGAGGGGAGCAATGAGCAGTTCTTC.

The rearrangement uses TRBV5-1 and TRBJ2-7; TRBD2 might be the D (6 bases). The CDR3 length is 13 residues. Trimming removed 6 bases from V and 3 bases from J, with 13 bases in between. Per the germline V gene, CDR1 is SGHRS and CDR2 is YFSETQ. CDR3: CASTFEGGYEQYF. DNA for the CDR3: TGCGCCAGCACGTTTGAGGGAGGCTACGAGCAGTACTTC.

The DNA of the CDR3 is TGTGCTACGGGGAGGGGGGGAGCTGGAAACACCATATATTTT. Protein sequence: CATGRGGAGNTIYF. The rearrangement uses TRBV27 and TRBJ1-3, with D maybe TRBD1 (6 bases). Germline V lookup: CDR1 MNHEY, CDR2 SMNVEV (reference sequence). CDR3 length: 14 residues.

The chain carries TRBV28 and TRBJ2-1; D may correspond to TRBD1 or TRBD2 (5 bases each). This CDR3 comprises 15 residues. Germline CDR1 reads MDHEN; CDR2 reads SYDVKM. Trimming stripped 4 bases from V and 2 bases from J, with 12 bases between. CDR3 nucleotides: TGTGCCAGCAGTTCGGGGACCGTGACCTACAATGAGCAGTTCTTC. It codes for CASSSGTVTYNEQFF.

This clone was counted a single time. The chain couples TRBV5-4 to TRBJ1-2; TRBD1 might be the D (5 bases). The germline gives CDR1 SGHNT, CDR2 YYREEE (reference sequence). The V and J ends lost 6 bases and 1 base respectively, with 16 bases between them. This CDR3 spans 15 amino acids. The CDR3 loop is CASNEAGRGNYGYTF. CDR3 DNA: TGTGCCAGCAACGAGGCAGGGCGGGGTAACTATGGCTACACCTTC. Together with reference TRBV5-4 and TRBJ1-2, the CDR3 gives the full variable domain: ETGVTQSPTHLIKTRGQQVTLRCSSQSGHNTVSWYQQALGQGPQFIFQYYREEENGRGNFPPRFSGLQFPNYSSELNVNALELDDSALYLCASNEAGRGNYGYTFGSGTRLTVV.